This T cell receptor beta chain appears in the sequencing data of a study of CD8+CD57+ T cells in acquired aplastic anemia. Study-level background: Quantities of DNA derived from sorted CD4+ and CD8+ cells averaged around 3.2 ug. Healthy donors averaged about 9.8 million reads for CD4+ cells.

TCR beta VDJ and CDR3 were profiled, and genomic DNA was the template. TCRdb processed the reads anew with MiXCR; each CDR3 protein has one entry. The data show around 180,000 distinct CDR3 sequences, 60% to 70% seen once. Germline CDR1 SGDLS, CDR2 YYNGEE. The CDR3 has 17 residues. The clonotype originates from a human donor in good health. The chain joins TRBV9 to TRBJ2-7; TRBD2 matches at 7 bases. The J call may not be correct, given that the DNA end is closer to TRBJ2-5. Sequenced input: sorted CD4+, CD8+, or CD8+CD57+ T cells (not recorded which) from PBMCs. CDR3 in amino acids: CASSVATSGGSQETQYF. DNA of the CDR3: TGTGCCAGCAGCGTAGCTACGAGTGGCGGGAGTCAAGAGACCCAGTACTTC.